The subject of this entry is one T cell receptor (beta chain). Its antigen is not known. The assay was immunoSEQ multiplex PCR, and TCRdb's table has in-frame clones only and misses some. This table holds approximately 23,000 clones, around 79% found once. With V trimmed by 4 bases and J by 6 bases, 1 base remained unmatched. Looked up from germline, CDR1 is LNHDA and CDR2 is SQIVND (reference sequence). This CDR3 contains 13 residues. Cryopreserved PBMCs supplied roughly 2 micrograms of genomic DNA for TCR beta libraries. This sample is drawn from a study of cytotoxic CD8 clonotypes in ibrutinib-treated CLL. The study's findings and limits: The clonality went up when patients responded to ibrutinib and dropped back toward baseline at progression. Relative to age-matched healthy donors, clonality at baseline was higher, and it tracked circulating CD8+ T-cell counts.

The material sequenced was PBMCs, taken before ibrutinib treatment. The TCR originated in a human donor with chronic lymphocytic leukemia. This chain connects TRBV19 to TRBJ2-3; 10 bases agree with TRBD1. CDR3 in DNA: TGTGCCAGTAGTAAGGACAGGGGGGATACGCAGTATTTT. This translates into CASSKDRGDTQYF.